The 31 T cell receptor beta chains below all came from one sample that was sequenced in a study of tumor-infiltrating lymphocytes in primary liver carcinoma. Germline DNA was extracted too, while blood RNA derived from unsorted whole blood. Starting from around 500 ng of total RNA, TCR beta cDNA was produced with a primer in the constant region. Three rounds of nested multiplex PCR with slightly modified ARM-PCR produced TCR beta libraries. Each of the first two PCR rounds ran approximately 9 cycles with TRBV1-TRBV30 forward and C-beta reverse primers. TCRdb reprocessed the multiplex PCR reads via MiXCR and lists one record per CDR3 protein. Of under 200,000 distinct CDR3 sequences in the sample, approximately 64% were seen once. What was sequenced was peripheral blood. Receptors were obtained from a woman aged 55-69 years with primary liver carcinoma and hepatitis B virus infection.

The rearrangement links TRBV24-1 to TRBJ2-1; 9 bases align to TRBD2. This CDR3 has 17 residues. The V segment lost 5 bases and the J segment 16 bases; nucleotides outside the gene matches: 23. CDR1 KGHDR and CDR2 SFDVKD come from the germline V gene. The CDR3 DNA reads as TGTGCCACCAGTGTTGGGGCTAGCGGGACGCTTTACAATGGGCAATTCTTC. Translation: CATSVGASGTLYNGQFF.

As to this clonotype: One end of the junction fails to match germline, which may point to a read error. The V and J genes are TRBV13 and TRBJ2-7; no clear D gene. Germline V lookup: CDR1 PRHDT, CDR2 FYEKMQ (reference sequence). CDR3 length equals 12 residues. CDR3 sequence reads: CGSSLTPGEQYF. The DNA for the CDR3 is TGTGGCAGCAGCTTAACTCCCGGCGAGCAGTATTTC. Looking up the rest from reference TRBV13 and TRBJ2-7 gives the full variable domain: AAGVIQSPRHLIKEKRETATLKCYPIPRHDTVYWYQQGPGQDPQFLISFYEKMQSDKGSIPDRFSAQQFSDYHSELNMSSLELGDSALYFCGSSLTPGEQYFGPGTRLTVT.

This clonotype was seen at least ten times. This chain connects TRBV12-3 or TRBV12-4 to TRBJ1-2, with a weak D call TRBD1 (6 bases). The V gene lost 1 base and the J gene lost 8 bases, with 14 bases spanning the gap. This CDR3 comprises 14 residues. CDR3 nucleotide sequence: TGTGCCAGCAGTTTAGTCCGGACAGCTGGAGGCTACACCTTC. This encodes CASSLVRTAGGYTF.

Comment on this clonotype: A read error may be the cause here, since a much bigger clone is one base away. Given the absence of the conserved phenylalanine or tryptophan at the CDR3 end, a read error is likely. In nucleotides, the CDR3 is TGTGCCAGCACCAGGGGACAGACGAACACTGAAGCTTTCTCT. This sequence encodes CASTRGQTNTEAFS. The chain carries TRBV6-6 and TRBJ1-1, with 7 bases aligning to TRBD1. Germline values: CDR1 MNHNY, CDR2 SVGAGI (reference sequence). This CDR3 is 14 amino acids long. With V trimmed by 7 bases and J by 1 base, 6 bases remained unmatched.

This clonotype appeared many times. This rearrangement joins TRBV6-1 to TRBJ1-1; 8 bases agree with TRBD1. The CDR3 sequence is 13 residues long. The J segment lost 8 bases and the V segment lost 4 bases, leaving 6 bases of the junction unmatched. Germline V CDR1 and CDR2: MNHNS, SASEGT. For the CDR3, the DNA is TGTGCCAGCAGTGGCGGACAGGGATACGAAGCTTTCTTT. Its protein product is CASSGGQGYEAFF.

This clonotype has a count of ten or more. The chain recombines TRBV6-1 with TRBJ1-3; a possible D gene is TRBD1 (6 bases). CDR1 and CDR2 (germline): MNHNS, SASEGT. The CDR3 consists of 13 residues. V lost 6 bases and J 4 bases, leaving 10 bases between the germline ends. The CDR3 DNA reads as TGTGCCAGCAGGACAGGTTCGGGAAACACCATATATTTT. It specifies CASRTGSGNTIYF.

Ten or more counts support this clonotype. V usage is TRBV29-1 and J usage is TRBJ1-5; D is possibly TRBD1 (6 bases). Germline loops: CDR1 SQVTM, CDR2 ANQGSEA. This CDR3 region has 13 residues. V was clipped by 4 bases and J by 6 bases, with 13 bases between them. This CDR3 reads CSVAGTSGQPQHF. The CDR3 DNA reads as TGCAGCGTTGCCGGGACATCGGGTCAGCCCCAGCATTTT.

On this clonotype itself: This may be a read error, as it is one base from a much larger clone. V usage is TRBV6-1 and J usage is TRBJ1-1; D unclear. CDR3 length equals 13 residues. CDR1 MNHNS and CDR2 SASEGT come from the germline V gene. CDR3 nucleotides: TGTGCCAGCCTCCCCCTGATAGTAGTCGAAGCTCTCTTT. It specifies CASLPLIVVEALF.

The sample holds many counts of this clonotype. V usage is TRBV12-3 or TRBV12-4 and J usage is TRBJ1-5, with no clear D. V lost 7 bases and J 0 bases, leaving 10 bases between the germline ends. The CDR3 has 14 amino acids. DNA for the CDR3: TGTGCCAGCACAACATTCCATAGCAATCAGCCCCAGCATTTT. This translates into CASTTFHSNQPQHF.

As regards this clonotype: This may be a read error, as it is one base from a much larger clone. This sequence joins TRBV6-1 and TRBJ1-5; 8 nucleotides match TRBD1. V trimming: 4 bases; J trimming: 5 bases; junction bases outside the gene matches: 7. Germline V lookup: CDR1 MNHNS, CDR2 SASEGT. The CDR3 spans 15 residues. CDR3 sequence: CASSADRAGDQPQHF. The CDR3, as DNA: TGTGCCAGCAGTGCGGACAGGGCTGGGGATCAGCCCCAGCATTTT.

This clonotype was seen only a few times. V usage is TRBV6-5 and J usage is TRBJ2-3; 7 bases fit TRBD2. Trimming cost V 8 bases and J 3 bases; bases outside gene matches: 11. The germline V gene has CDR1 MNHEY and CDR2 SVGAGI. CDR3 length: 15 amino acids. CDR3 nucleotide sequence: TGTGCCAGCGCCAAGGACGTGGGGGGGACAGATACGCAGTATTTT. Protein: CASAKDVGGTDTQYF.

Comments on this clonotype: Likely a read error: the CDR3 ends without its conserved phenylalanine or tryptophan. The gene calls are TRBV6-5 and TRBJ2-7; 9 positions agree with TRBD2. With V trimmed by 8 bases and J by 2 bases, 4 bases remained unmatched. Germline V lookup: CDR1 MNHEY, CDR2 SVGAGI. This CDR3 is built from 13 residues. The CDR3 reads CASWRGGPYEQYI. As DNA, the CDR3 is TGTGCCAGCTGGCGGGGGGGCCCCTACGAGCAGTACATC.

To note about this clonotype: A much larger clone sits a single nucleotide away, making a read error possible. The CDR3 region is CAPGIPTYEQYF. The CDR3 nucleotides read TGTGCCCCTGGGATACCAACCTACGAGCAGTACTTC. This rearrangement joins TRBV10-3 to TRBJ2-7; D unresolved. CDR3 length: 12 amino acids. V gave up 11 bases and J gave up 2 bases, with 13 bases separating them. CDR1 and CDR2 (germline): ENHRY, SYGVKD.

Points on this clonotype: Likely a read error: the CDR3 ends without its conserved phenylalanine or tryptophan. This chain uses TRBV7-9 with TRBJ1-2; D is possibly TRBD1 (6 bases). CDR3 length: 16 amino acids. V gave up 4 bases and J gave up 5 bases, with 20 bases separating them. CDR1 is SEHNR and CDR2 is FQNEAQ in the germline V gene (reference sequence). The CDR3 sequence: CASSSAHRERAYGYTL. CDR3 DNA sequence: TGTGCCAGCAGCTCGGCTCACAGGGAGCGAGCTTATGGCTACACCTTA.

With regard to this clonotype: The junction and the germline gene differ at one end; a read error may be behind it. The chain couples TRBV28 to TRBJ1-1; D gene unclear. The CDR3 length is 16 residues. The V gene's germline CDR1 is MDHEN and CDR2 SYDVKM. For the CDR3, the DNA is TGTGTCAGCAGCCGTTCCGGGTTCTCACCGAGCACTGAAGCTTTCTTT. Amino acid sequence: CVSSRSGFSPSTEAFF.

With respect to this clonotype: A clone one base away is much larger, so this may be a read error. The chain couples TRBV6-1 to TRBJ2-5; no reliable D call. CDR1 is MNHNS, CDR2 SASEGT, per germline. CDR3 length: 14 amino acids. The CDR3 reads CVSSADPARETQYF. CDR3 DNA: TGTGTCAGCAGTGCGGACCCGGCCAGGGAGACCCAGTACTTC.

This clonotype was counted a single time. A read error is possible here, since a much larger clone lies one base away. The chain employs TRBV6-1 and TRBJ2-7; 9 bases line up with TRBD1. CDR3 length: 15 amino acids. Germline V gene data show CDR1 as MNHNS and CDR2 as SASEGT. The CDR3 DNA reads TGTGCCATCAGTGTAGGGCCGGGACAGGGCTACGAGCAGTACTTC. This translates into CAISVGPGQGYEQYF.

Points on this clonotype: Possible read error: a much larger clone is one base away. The chain uses TRBV6-5 and TRBJ2-4; tentatively, D is TRBD1 or TRBD2 (5 bases each). V was cut by 0 bases and J by 5 bases, with 20 bases left in between. The CDR3 loop spans 18 amino acids. The V gene's germline CDR1 is MNHEY and CDR2 SVGAGI. The CDR3 DNA reads as TGTGCCAGCAGTTACTCGAGTCTTGTCGGGACGGGGCAAAACATTCAGTACTTC. This encodes CASSYSSLVGTGQNIQYF.

This clonotype showed up many times. This chain links TRBV6-1 with TRBJ2-7; 7 bases are a match to TRBD2. Looked up from germline, CDR1 is MNHNS and CDR2 is SASEGT. After removal of 3 bases from V and 2 bases from J, the junction contained 7 bases not matched to a gene. The CDR3 extends over 15 amino acids. CDR3 nucleotides: TGTGCCAGCAGTGACCCGGGAGGCTCTGCCTACGAGCAGTACTTC. Translating it yields CASSDPGGSAYEQYF.

Of note for this clonotype: Since no conserved phenylalanine or tryptophan closes the CDR3, a read error is the likely cause. The chain links TRBV5-5 to TRBJ1-2, with unresolved D. CDR3 length: 14 residues. V lost 4 bases to trimming and J lost 3 bases, with 13 bases between them. Germline assignment: CDR1 SGHKS and CDR2 YYEKEE (reference sequence). CDR3 protein: CASSRMGSDYGYTL. Written as DNA, the CDR3 is TGTGCCAGCAGCCGGATGGGGAGTGACTATGGCTACACCTTA.

This clonotype was seen repeatedly, ten times or more. The V and J genes are TRBV12-3 or TRBV12-4 and TRBJ2-7; a possible D gene is TRBD1 (6 bases). Trimming removed 3 bases at V and 1 base at J, with 10 bases between. The CDR3 covers 14 residues. The CDR3 spells CASSFHGQSYEQYF. The CDR3 DNA follows: TGTGCCAGCAGTTTCCATGGACAGTCCTACGAGCAGTACTTC.

Details on this clonotype: The junction differs from germline at one of its ends, possibly a read error. This chain uses TRBV11-2 with TRBJ1-6; D remains unclear. In germline, CDR1 is SGHAT, CDR2 FQNNGV. The CDR3 sequence is 13 residues long. The CDR3 is CAISFVINSPLHF. CDR3 bases: TGCGCCATCAGCTTTGTAATAAATTCACCCCTCCACTTT.

Regarding this clonotype: A read error is possible here, since a much larger clone lies one base away. The V gene is TRBV4-1, the J gene TRBJ2-5, with D uncertain. The CDR3 extends over 16 amino acids. Per the germline V gene, CDR1 is MGHRA and CDR2 is YSYEKL. V lost 8 bases, J lost 5 bases, and 24 bases lay in between. In DNA form, the CDR3 reads TGCGCCAGCTCCACAGCTTGGGGATATGTTGGGGAGACCCAGTACTTC. It specifies CASSTAWGYVGETQYF.

Note on this clonotype: One end of the junction does not line up with germline, which may come from a read error. The rearrangement links TRBV5-1 to TRBJ2-1; D uncertain. Germline V lookup: CDR1 SGHRS, CDR2 YFSETQ. The CDR3 runs to 12 residues. This CDR3 is CAGSLALDEQFF. The DNA for the CDR3 is TGCGCCGGCAGCTTGGCCCTGGATGAGCAGTTCTTC.

As regards this clonotype: A much larger clone sits a single nucleotide away, making a read error possible. V is TRBV12-3 or TRBV12-4 and J is TRBJ1-4; tentatively, D is TRBD1 (5 bases). This CDR3 is built from 14 residues. Trimming took off 2 bases at V and 6 bases at J, with 10 bases between the two ends. CDR3 amino acids: CASSLKQEDEKLFF. As DNA, the CDR3 is TGTGCCAGCAGTTTAAAACAGGAAGATGAAAAACTGTTTTTT.

As for this clonotype: At one end, the junction sequence differs from germline, possibly due to a read error. The V call is TRBV14, the J call TRBJ2-6, with D possibly TRBD1 on 5 matching bases. Germline V CDR1 and CDR2: SGHDN, FVKESK. This CDR3 comprises 19 residues. The CDR3 reads CASSHSVYKLLSGANVPTF. The CDR3 bases are TGTGCCAGCAGCCATTCGGTCTACAAGCTCCTCTCTGGGGCCAACGTCCCGACTTTC. Supplemented by reference TRBV14 and TRBJ2-6, the full variable domain reads EAGVTQFPSHSVIEKGQTVTLRCDPISGHDNLYWYRRVMGKEIKFLLHFVKESKQDESGMPNNRFLAERTGGTYSTLKVQPAELEDSGVYFCASSHSVYKLLSGANVPTFGAGSRLTVL.

With regard to this clonotype: Since a much larger clone is just one base distant, this may be a read error. The chain joins TRBV6-1 to TRBJ2-2; D uncertain. V dropped 7 bases and J dropped 1 base, with 10 bases sitting between them. This CDR3 region has 14 residues. Germline CDR1 reads MNHNS; CDR2 reads SASEGT. CDR3 in DNA: TGTGCCAGCAAGAGGACCTTGAACACCGGGGAGCTGTTTTTT. Protein: CASKRTLNTGELFF.

Points on this clonotype: One junction end does not reproduce the germline sequence, and a read error may be involved. In DNA, the CDR3 is TGTGCCAGCAGTGACGAAGCAAGCGGGAGGACTAGCGCCAAAAACATCCAGTACTTC. Its protein product is CASSDEASGRTSAKNIQYF. This chain uses TRBV6-1 with TRBJ2-4; 9 bases are a match to TRBD2. Per germline, CDR1 MNHNS and CDR2 SASEGT. There are 19 residues in the CDR3.

Remarks on this clonotype: Given a much more abundant clone one base away, this may be a read error. V is TRBV6-1 and J is TRBJ2-7; 7 nucleotides agree with TRBD1. J gave up 3 bases and V 1 base, and 9 bases lay outside the gene matches. Per the germline V gene, CDR1 is MNHNS and CDR2 is SASEGT. The CDR3 spans 16 residues. CDR3 sequence (DNA): TGTGCCAGCAGTGAAGGGTTGACAGGGCGTCGCTACGAGCAGTACTTC. This sequence encodes CASSEGLTGRRYEQYF.

In the case of this clonotype: This may be a read error: a much more frequent sequence differs by one nucleotide. The missing conserved phenylalanine or tryptophan at the end of this CDR3 makes a read error likely. The rearrangement links TRBV6-2 or TRBV6-3 to TRBJ1-5; possibly TRBD1 for D (6 bases). Germline V CDR1 and CDR2: MNHEY, SVGEGT. The V gene lost 6 bases and the J gene lost 3 bases, with 12 bases spanning the gap. The CDR3 is made up of 14 amino acids. The CDR3 protein is CASRSPGDNQPQHL. CDR3 DNA sequence: TGTGCCAGCAGATCCCCAGGGGACAATCAGCCCCAGCATTTA.

Worth noting for this clonotype: This may be a read error, as it is one base from a much larger clone. No conserved phenylalanine or tryptophan ends this CDR3, so it is likely a read error. The chain has TRBV6-1 and TRBJ1-5; the D is unclear. The length of the CDR3 is 12 residues. Germline V gene data show CDR1 as MNHNS and CDR2 as SASEGT. Trimming shortened V by 9 bases and J by 3 bases, and 9 bases separated the two germline ends. CDR3 sequence: CASGSYNQPQHS. The CDR3 DNA reads as TGTGCCAGTGGGAGTTACAATCAGCCCCAGCATTCT.